This TCR beta chain was sequenced during a study of blood T cells in healthy people across ages. The CDR3 runs to 16 residues. This clonotype was recorded once. Roughly 10 milliliters of peripheral blood were drawn from each donor. Total RNA extracted from each sample amounted to at least 6 micrograms. It was with a sample-barcoded 5' primer and a J-beta primer mix that a second PCR of roughly 6 to 12 cycles was run. TCRdb reanalysed the 5' RACE reads using MiXCR and keeps one entry per CDR3 protein. This sample has about 2 million distinct CDR3 sequences, with just under 50% found just once. The sequence derives from a woman in her thirties or forties in good health. What was sequenced was blood. The chain has TRBV21-1 and TRBJ2-5. TRBV21-1 is marked as a pseudogene. CDR3 sequence (DNA): TGTGCCAGCAGCAAAGACGACATTGGCAGCCAAGAGACCCAGTACTTC. Its protein is CASSKDDIGSQETQYF.